This record covers a single T cell receptor (beta chain). Its target is unknown. This specimen comes from a study of blood T cells in healthy people across ages. Study as a whole: Template switching caught about one barcoded beta molecule for each two T cells. Study outcomes and limitations: One million T cells yielded diversity estimates that were considered underestimates. Donor CMV status was unknown, possibly confounding expanded clonotype changes.

With 6 bases removed from V and 9 bases from J, the gap between germline ends came to 21 bases. The CDR3 is made up of 16 amino acids. The germline V gene encodes CDR1 MNHEY and CDR2 SMNVEV (reference sequence). Together with a sample-barcoded 5' primer, a J-beta primer mix was included in a second PCR lasting about 7 to 12 cycles. Tags on each cDNA molecule came from a template-switch adaptor with 12 random nucleotides. Each CDR3 protein is one row after TCRdb ran MiXCR on the 5' RACE reads. The data show over 1,300,000 distinct CDR3 sequences, 59% seen once. What was sequenced was blood. This sequence originates from a man younger than 35 in good health. This sequence joins TRBV27 and TRBJ1-6, with TRBD1 as a possible D gene (6 bases). The DNA for the CDR3 is TGTGCCAGCAGCCACTCTGGGGGGCGCAGCCCTTCACCCCTCCACTTT. Translation gives CASSHSGGRSPSPLHF.